These 9 T cell receptor beta chains came from one sample sequenced in a study of T cell responses to AZD1222 COVID-19 vaccine (dated by TCRdb to the early 2020s). The protocol used for the library was the immunoSEQ multiplex PCR assay. What TCRdb holds here is the immuneACCESS table cut down to in-frame rearrangements. Part of the clones is not present; checked against another copy, under half of the missing clones reflect an unresolved V gene, and the others are unexplained. The sample data list 100,000 to 150,000 clones, and roughly 90% of these were observed just once. Of the sample, approximately 1% falls within the top ten clones. This specimen's time point label, per the study, means: baseline before first vaccination. Sequencing was performed on peripheral blood, taken on day 0 of AZD1222 vaccination. The source of these receptors is an adult in good health.

V and J are TRBV5-1 and TRBJ1-3, with 8 bases that match TRBD1. Germline CDR1 is SGHRS and CDR2 is YFSETQ. V lost 5 bases, J lost 4 bases, and 5 bases stayed unmatched. This CDR3 is 14 amino acids long. CDR3 in amino acids: CASRRTGRGNTIYF. CDR3 sequence (DNA): TGCGCCAGCAGGAGGACAGGGCGCGGAAACACCATATATTTT.

V is TRBV18 and J is TRBJ2-1; 10 bases are a match to TRBD2. This CDR3 contains 16 residues. Losses at the gene ends were 1 base for V and 6 bases for J; bases not matched to a gene: 6. Germline loops: CDR1 KGHSH, CDR2 LQKENI. This chain's CDR3 is CASSPRSSGRVNEQFF. The DNA for the CDR3 is TGTGCCAGCTCACCACGCTCCAGCGGGAGGGTCAATGAGCAGTTCTTC.

J is TRBJ1-2 and V is TRBV5-1; D may be TRBD1 (5 bases). Germline CDR1 is SGHRS and CDR2 is YFSETQ. The CDR3 length is 14 residues. Trimming pared 4 bases from V and 3 bases from J, leaving 13 bases between. The CDR3 is CASSLGTVDYGYTF. For the CDR3, the DNA is TGCGCCAGCAGCCTGGGGACGGTAGACTATGGCTACACCTTC.

The V gene is TRBV12-3 or TRBV12-4, the J gene TRBJ1-1; a possible D gene is TRBD1 (6 bases). V was pared by 5 bases and J by 11 bases, with 15 bases between. The CDR3 is made up of 12 amino acids. Written as DNA, the CDR3 is TGTGCCAGCAGTCCAGACAGGACTCGGGCTTTCTTT. Protein sequence: CASSPDRTRAFF.

This chain joins TRBV12-5 and TRBJ2-7; no reliable D call. Germline CDR1 is LGHNT and CDR2 is FRNRAP. The CDR3 extends over 12 amino acids. V shed 1 base and J shed 4 bases, with 5 bases lying between them. CDR3 DNA: TGTGCTAGTGGTTTGGCCGTTTACGAGCAGTACTTC. It encodes CASGLAVYEQYF.

This clone was seen a single time. V usage is TRBV19 and J usage is TRBJ2-5; 13 nucleotides match TRBD2. The junction had 4 bases not matched to a gene; V was cut back by 4 bases and J by 5 bases. The CDR3 totals 15 residues. Germline assignment: CDR1 LNHDA and CDR2 SQIVND (reference sequence). The CDR3 spells CASSTSLAGGETQYF. DNA of the CDR3: TGTGCCAGTAGTACTTCACTAGCGGGAGGGGAGACCCAGTACTTC.

The J gene is TRBJ1-2, the V gene TRBV29-1; 7 nucleotides align to TRBD1. The CDR3 is 14 amino acids. After removal of 4 bases from V and 5 bases from J, the junction contained 10 bases not matched to a gene. Germline V gene sequence: CDR1 SQVTM, CDR2 ANQGSEA. CDR3 sequence: CSVGQGSLPYGYTF. The CDR3 nucleotides read TGCAGCGTTGGACAGGGATCTTTGCCTTATGGCTACACCTTC. Variable domain in full (rest from reference TRBV29-1 and TRBJ1-2): SAVISQKPSRDICQRGTSLTIQCQVDSQVTMMFWYRQQPGQSLTLIATANQGSEATYESGFVIDKFPISRPNLTFSTLTVSNMSPEDSSIYLCSVGQGSLPYGYTFGSGTRLTVV.

The chain links TRBV28 to TRBJ1-1; D is ambiguous. The CDR3 runs 14 residues. The germline V gene has CDR1 MDHEN and CDR2 SYDVKM. Trimming cost V 1 base and J 1 base, with 7 bases left between them. This CDR3 reads CASSLSGSNTEAFF. CDR3 sequence (DNA): TGTGCCAGCAGTTTATCCGGGTCGAACACTGAAGCTTTCTTT.

This rearrangement joins TRBV9 to TRBJ2-7; 12 bases line up with TRBD2. This CDR3 spans 14 amino acids. Germline values: CDR1 SGDLS, CDR2 YYNGEE. V shed 3 bases and J 10 bases; nucleotides not matched to a gene: 8. Written as DNA, the CDR3 is TGTGCCAGCAGCGCGACTAGCGGGGGCCTTCGACAGTACTTC. Residues: CASSATSGGLRQYF.